Listed below are T cell receptor beta chains from one sample, sequenced in a study of shared clonotypes between healthy human individuals. Only in-frame clones appear in the TCRdb table, and some are missing; sequencing was by immunoSEQ multiplex PCR. The sample comprises a few million clones, nearly 97% of which are singletons, and approximately 0.13% rests with the top ten. Source material: naive CD4+ T cells sorted from blood. The receptors were gathered from a young man in good health. CDR3s include the opening cysteine and the closing phenylalanine or tryptophan. The D gene is left open where the match is weak.

v_gene: TRBV6-5
d_gene: -
j_gene: TRBJ1-2
CDR3aa: CASTDWGGGYTF
CDR3nt: TGTGCCAGCACAGACTGGGGGGGCGGCTACACCTTC

v_gene: TRBV7-8
d_gene: -
j_gene: TRBJ2-1
CDR3aa: CASSLVFSYNEQFF
CDR3nt: TGTGCCAGCAGCTTAGTATTTTCCTACAATGAGCAGTTCTTC

v_gene: TRBV6-5
d_gene: TRBD1
j_gene: TRBJ1-1
CDR3aa: CASSPPWRGHTEAFF
CDR3nt: TGTGCCAGCAGCCCCCCGTGGAGGGGGCACACTGAAGCTTTCTTT

v_gene: TRBV4-3
d_gene: TRBD2
j_gene: TRBJ2-1
CDR3aa: CASSQDISGSSYNEQFF
CDR3nt: TGCGCCAGCAGCCAAGATATTAGCGGGAGCTCCTACAATGAGCAGTTCTTC

v_gene: TRBV10-3
d_gene: -
j_gene: TRBJ2-7
CDR3aa: CAISSGQLNPGGGEQYF
CDR3nt: TGTGCCATCAGCTCGGGACAGTTGAATCCCGGAGGGGGCGAGCAGTACTTC

v_gene: TRBV30
d_gene: TRBD1
j_gene: TRBJ1-6
CDR3aa: CAWSDYRQGSSPLHF
CDR3nt: TGTGCCTGGAGTGATTACCGACAGGGATCTTCACCCCTCCACTTT

v_gene: TRBV6-1
d_gene: -
j_gene: TRBJ1-1
CDR3aa: CASSLLRNTEAFF
CDR3nt: TGTGCCAGCAGTCTGCTGAGGAACACTGAAGCTTTCTTT

v_gene: TRBV28
d_gene: -
j_gene: TRBJ1-1
CDR3aa: CASSSGRGTEAFF
CDR3nt: TGTGCCAGCAGCTCTGGGAGGGGCACTGAAGCTTTCTTT

v_gene: TRBV5-4
d_gene: TRBD2
j_gene: TRBJ2-1
CDR3aa: CASSSIGGSRYNEQFF
CDR3nt: TGTGCCAGCAGCTCTATAGGCGGGAGTCGGTACAATGAGCAGTTCTTC

v_gene: TRBV30
d_gene: -
j_gene: TRBJ1-3
CDR3aa: CAWSVGAPTGNTIYF
CDR3nt: TGTGCCTGGAGTGTTGGGGCGCCCACTGGAAACACCATATATTTT

v_gene: TRBV5-1
d_gene: -
j_gene: TRBJ1-6
CDR3aa: CASSPGTGYNSPLHF
CDR3nt: TGCGCCAGCAGCCCCGGGACTGGGTATAATTCACCCCTCCACTTT

v_gene: TRBV10-3
d_gene: -
j_gene: TRBJ1-3
CDR3aa: CAISASGGAGNTIYF
CDR3nt: TGTGCCATCAGCGCGTCAGGAGGGGCTGGAAACACCATATATTTT

v_gene: TRBV7-9
d_gene: TRBD1
j_gene: TRBJ2-5
CDR3aa: CASSLALEAGTARGTQYF
CDR3nt: TGTGCCAGCAGCTTAGCGCTGGAGGCAGGGACAGCCCGAGGGACCCAGTACTTC

v_gene: TRBV6-1
d_gene: -
j_gene: TRBJ1-3
CDR3aa: CASSEAVGNTIYF
CDR3nt: TGTGCCAGCAGTGAAGCTGTGGGAAACACCATATATTTT

v_gene: TRBV18
d_gene: TRBD2
j_gene: TRBJ2-1
CDR3aa: CASSPAPRAGSAYNEQFF
CDR3nt: TGTGCCAGCTCACCGGCGCCCAGAGCGGGGTCTGCCTACAATGAGCAGTTCTTC

v_gene: TRBV7-8
d_gene: TRBD2
j_gene: TRBJ2-3
CDR3aa: CASSFSVIGRKDTQYF
CDR3nt: TGTGCCAGCAGCTTTTCGGTAATCGGGAGGAAAGATACGCAGTATTTT

v_gene: TRBV28
d_gene: -
j_gene: TRBJ2-7
CDR3aa: CASTQGPPLSYEQYF
CDR3nt: TGTGCCAGCACGCAGGGACCTCCCCTATCCTACGAGCAGTACTTC